One T cell receptor (beta chain) is described in this entry. This table comes from immunoSEQ multiplex PCR, and its TCRdb copy is limited to in-frame clones, with some not included. The sample records hundreds of thousands of clones, 75% to 90% being singletons. These data belong to a study of blood T cell repertoires in COVID-19. CDR3 length: 14 residues. Germline values: CDR1 GTSNPN, CDR2 SVGIG (reference sequence). V was trimmed by 0 bases and J by 3 bases, leaving 9 bases between them. The receptor was derived from a man between 40 and 49 years old with acute or convalescent COVID-19. This chain uses TRBV30 with TRBJ1-5; D remains unclear. The sequenced sample consisted of peripheral blood. CDR3: CAWSVQILNQPQHF. The CDR3 DNA is TGTGCCTGGAGTGTACAGATCCTCAATCAGCCCCAGCATTTT.